Shown below are 28 T cell receptor beta chains from a single sample sequenced in a study of cytomegalovirus exposure and HLA in healthy donors. The PCR ran on 60 Vbeta and 13 Jbeta primers. Sequencing was performed with immunoSEQ multiplex PCR; in TCRdb, only in-frame clones are kept and a portion is missing. The repertoire includes 150,000 to 200,000 clones, 83% of them detected once, and roughly 4% sits in the top ten. Source material: PBMCs. All receptors come from a man aged 50-59 years in good health and CMV-seropositive.

The CDR3 DNA is TGTGCCAGCAGTGTCGGGGACAATGAGCAGTTCTTC. It translates to CASSVGDNEQFF. The genes are TRBV2 and TRBJ2-1; weak D call: TRBD2 (5 bases). Germline assignment: CDR1 SNHLY and CDR2 FYNNEI. This CDR3 region has 12 residues. The ends were cut back, 4 bases at V and 5 bases at J, with 6 bases in the middle.

The V gene is TRBV4-2, the J gene TRBJ2-3; 10 bases are shared with TRBD2. Unmatched junction bases numbered 13, after V lost 4 bases and J lost 6 bases. Germline V gene lookup returns CDR1 LGHNA and CDR2 YNFKEQ. The CDR3 contains 17 residues. CDR3 sequence reads: CASSPSSGRGTWDTQYF. CDR3 in DNA: TGTGCCAGCAGCCCCTCTAGCGGGAGAGGCACGTGGGATACGCAGTATTTT.

This clone was seen only a few times. The V and J genes are TRBV28 and TRBJ1-2, with TRBD1 matching over 8 bases. The CDR3 has 13 residues. CDR1 MDHEN and CDR2 SYDVKM come from the germline V gene. After removal of 5 bases from V and 5 bases from J, the junction contained 4 bases not matched to a gene. This CDR3 is CASSPQGAYGYTF. Here the CDR3 DNA reads TGTGCCAGCAGTCCTCAGGGGGCTTATGGCTACACCTTC.

The chain's CDR3 is CASSPGGQASYGYTF. The CDR3 DNA sequence: TGTGCCAGCTCACCAGGTGGACAGGCCAGCTATGGCTACACCTTC. The V and J genes are TRBV18 and TRBJ1-2; 7 bases line up with TRBD1. Germline CDR1 is KGHSH and CDR2 is LQKENI. The CDR3 covers 15 residues. V trimming: 2 bases; J trimming: 4 bases; junction bases outside the gene matches: 7.

The CDR3 loop reads CASSDVRDNYGYTF. The CDR3, as DNA: TGTGCCAGCAGCGATGTTCGGGATAACTATGGCTACACCTTC. The chain has TRBV6-6 and TRBJ1-2; no firm D call. Looked up from germline, CDR1 is MNHNY and CDR2 is SVGAGI (reference sequence). V was cut by 6 bases and J by 1 base, with 12 bases left in between. The CDR3 sequence is 14 residues long.

This chain links TRBV6-6 with TRBJ1-2; tentative D call: TRBD1 (5 bases). The length of the CDR3 is 14 residues. V dropped 0 bases and J dropped 4 bases, with 9 bases sitting between them. Germline loops: CDR1 MNHNY, CDR2 SVGAGI (reference sequence). The CDR3 sequence: CASSYSDTGYGYTF. The CDR3 DNA reads TGTGCCAGCAGTTACTCAGACACAGGCTATGGCTACACCTTC.

The J gene is TRBJ1-1, the V gene TRBV7-3, with D perhaps TRBD1 (6 bases). Per the germline V gene, CDR1 is SGHTA and CDR2 is FQGTGA. The CDR3 has 13 amino acids. Trimming cost V 7 bases and J 1 base, with 10 bases left between them. CDR3 bases: TGTGCCAGCAAGGGACATGCGAACACTGAAGCTTTCTTT. Protein: CASKGHANTEAFF. Looking up the rest from reference TRBV7-3 and TRBJ1-1 gives the full variable domain: GAGVSQTPSNKVTEKGKYVELRCDPISGHTALYWYRQSLGQGPEFLIYFQGTGAADDSGLPNDRFFAVRPEGSVSTLKIQRTERGDSAVYLCASKGHANTEAFFGQGTRLTVV.

This clone showed up just a few times. This sequence joins TRBV6-1 and TRBJ2-5; a possible D gene is TRBD1 (6 bases). The V end was cut by 5 bases, the J end by 3 bases, with 13 bases between. Germline assignment: CDR1 MNHNS and CDR2 SASEGT. This CDR3 has 14 amino acids. The CDR3 nucleotides are TGTGCCAGCAGTATTAACAGGGTTAAAGAGACCCAGTACTTC. Translated: CASSINRVKETQYF.

The rearrangement uses TRBV11-2 and TRBJ1-1; perhaps TRBD1 as D (6 bases). With 5 bases removed from V and 5 bases from J, the gap between germline ends came to 18 bases. CDR1 and CDR2 from the germline V gene are SGHAT and FQNNGV. The CDR3 runs to 15 residues. The CDR3 loop is CASSRDHRVATEAFF. The CDR3 DNA follows: TGTGCCAGCAGCCGCGACCACAGGGTTGCTACTGAAGCTTTCTTT.

This rearrangement joins TRBV9 to TRBJ1-6; D is undetermined. Trimming left V 0 bases short and J 5 bases short, with 12 bases between. Germline CDR1 is SGDLS and CDR2 is YYNGEE. The CDR3 has 16 residues. DNA for the CDR3: TGTGCCAGCAGCGTAGCGGCGGGCAGTCATAATTCACCCCTCCACTTT. Protein product: CASSVAAGSHNSPLHF.

This clone was observed a few times. The rearrangement links TRBV29-1 to TRBJ2-3; 10 bases fit TRBD2. J was trimmed by 0 bases and V by 3 bases; bases with no gene match: 3. Germline CDR1 reads SQVTM; CDR2 reads ANQGSEA. This CDR3 has 15 residues. The CDR3 bases are TGCAGCGTTGATGGTAGCGGGAGGAGCACAGATACGCAGTATTTT. Translating it yields CSVDGSGRSTDTQYF.

This chain joins TRBV13 and TRBJ1-6; TRBD1 agrees at 10 bases. The length of the CDR3 is 16 residues. Germline lookup yields CDR1 PRHDT and CDR2 FYEKMQ (reference sequence). V dropped 2 bases and J dropped 6; count of bases not matched to a gene: 4. The CDR3 is CASSLRRTGGNSPLHF. The CDR3 DNA is TGTGCCAGCAGCTTACGTAGGACAGGGGGTAATTCACCCCTCCACTTT.

This sequence joins TRBV7-6 and TRBJ2-7; tentatively, D is TRBD2 (7 bases). The germline V and J ends were trimmed by 4 bases and 1 base, with 14 bases remaining between them. The CDR3 totals 15 residues. Germline CDR1 is SGHVS and CDR2 is FNYEAQ. The CDR3 reads CASSSGGGGSYEQYF. The CDR3 DNA follows: TGTGCCAGCAGCTCAGGAGGGGGGGGGTCCTACGAGCAGTACTTC.

This chain connects TRBV7-9 to TRBJ2-7; 11 nucleotides align to TRBD2. Looked up from germline, CDR1 is SEHNR and CDR2 is FQNEAQ (reference sequence). This CDR3 comprises 14 residues. The ends lost 6 bases at V and 4 bases at J; junction bases unmatched: 5. The CDR3 DNA reads TGTGCCAGCAGGATAGCGGGGGGGCTGTACGAGCAGTACTTC. Its translation: CASRIAGGLYEQYF.

The chain joins TRBV15 to TRBJ1-2; no reliable D call. Germline assignment: CDR1 LNHNV and CDR2 YYDKDF (reference sequence). Trimming took off 5 bases at V and 3 bases at J, with 13 bases between the two ends. The CDR3 consists of 14 residues. DNA for the CDR3: TGTGCCACCAGCCGGAACGGGGTAGACTATGGCTACACCTTC. It encodes CATSRNGVDYGYTF.

Of note for this clone: Germline and junction disagree at one end, which may indicate a read error. V usage is TRBV19 and J usage is TRBJ1-5, with D tentatively TRBD1 (6 bases). This CDR3 spans 16 amino acids. The germline V gene has CDR1 LNHDA and CDR2 SQIVND (reference sequence). CDR3 bases: TGTGCCAGTAGTATAGCTAGGGGGAGTAGCAATCAGCTCCAGCATTTT. It codes for CASSIARGSSNQLQHF. Using reference TRBV19 and TRBJ1-5 for the parts outside the CDR3, the full variable domain is DGGITQSPKYLFRKEGQNVTLSCEQNLNHDAMYWYRQDPGQGLRLIYYSQIVNDFQKGDIAEGYSVSREKKESFPLTVTSAQKNPTAFYLCASSIARGSSNQLQHFGDGTRLSIL.

The gene calls are TRBV7-9 and TRBJ2-7, with 11 bases fitting TRBD2. The CDR3 has 17 amino acids. Germline V gives CDR1 SEHNR, CDR2 FQNEAQ (reference sequence). The V gene end was trimmed by 4 bases and the J gene end by 6 bases; junction bases not matched to a gene: 14. The CDR3, as DNA: TGTGCCAGCAGCTACCACGGGAGGCTAGCGGGGGGTCCCGAGCAGTACTTC. This translates into CASSYHGRLAGGPEQYF.

This sequence joins TRBV7-3 and TRBJ2-2; 11 bases align to TRBD2. This CDR3 has 14 residues. Germline CDR1 and CDR2: SGHTA and FQGTGA. V was clipped by 4 bases and J by 7 bases; unmatched bases: 2. The CDR3 loop is CASSSGLAGGELFF. In DNA, the CDR3 is TGTGCCAGCAGCTCAGGACTAGCGGGCGGGGAGCTGTTTTTT.

The rearrangement joins TRBV28 to TRBJ1-2; TRBD1 aligns across 8 bases. The CDR3 extends over 12 amino acids. CDR1 and CDR2 (germline): MDHEN, SYDVKM. Losses at the gene ends were 6 bases for V and 4 bases for J; bases not matched to a gene: 1. The CDR3 sequence is CASRGQVYGYTF. The CDR3 nucleotides are TGTGCCAGCAGGGGACAGGTCTATGGCTACACCTTC.

This sequence joins TRBV19 and TRBJ2-2, with D possibly TRBD2 on 6 matching bases. V was shortened by 4 bases and J by 5 bases, with 17 bases between the two germline ends. Germline V CDR1 and CDR2: LNHDA, SQIVND (reference sequence). The CDR3 contains 16 residues. CDR3 sequence (DNA): TGTGCCAGTAGTAGTGGAGGAGGGGCGGGTACCGGGGAGCTGTTTTTT. The encoded protein is CASSSGGGAGTGELFF.

The gene calls are TRBV30 and TRBJ2-5, with TRBD1 matching over 8 bases. The J call may be mistaken, given a closer DNA end match to TRBJ2-7. CDR3 length: 14 amino acids. Germline V CDR1 and CDR2: GTSNPN, SVGIG (reference sequence). In DNA, the CDR3 is TGTGCCTGGAGGGGCCTCGGGACAGGCCACGAGCAGTACTTC. Its translation: CAWRGLGTGHEQYF.

The J gene is TRBJ2-3, the V gene TRBV2, with D maybe TRBD2 (5 bases). With 4 bases removed from V and 0 bases from J, the gap between germline ends came to 11 bases. The CDR3 covers 15 residues. Germline values: CDR1 SNHLY, CDR2 FYNNEI. The DNA for the CDR3 is TGTGCCAGCAGTGTACGGGAAATTAGCACAGATACGCAGTATTTT. This codes for CASSVREISTDTQYF. The entire variable domain, with the rest obtained from reference TRBV2 and TRBJ2-3, is as follows: EPEVTQTPSHQVTQMGQEVILRCVPISNHLYFYWYRQILGQKVEFLVSFYNNEISEKSEIFDDQFSVERPDGSNFTLKIRSTKLEDSAMYFCASSVREISTDTQYFGPGTRLTVL.

A word on this clone: One junction end does not reproduce the germline sequence, and a read error may be involved. The rearrangement joins TRBV7-9 to TRBJ2-4, with 8 bases matching TRBD1. The CDR3 is 16 amino acids. From germline, CDR1 is SEHNR and CDR2 FQNEAQ (reference sequence). The DNA of the CDR3 is TGTTCCAGCAGCCTAGGACAGGGTCTAGCCAAAAACATTCAGTACTTC. Translation gives CSSSLGQGLAKNIQYF.

The V gene is TRBV28, the J gene TRBJ1-2, with TRBD1 matching over 9 bases. The germline gives CDR1 MDHEN, CDR2 SYDVKM. The CDR3 contains 14 residues. Losses at the gene ends were 6 bases for V and 4 bases for J; bases not matched to a gene: 6. CDR3 DNA sequence: TGTGCCAGCAGCGGACAGGGGTTCCCCTATGGCTACACCTTC. Protein product: CASSGQGFPYGYTF.

The chain carries TRBV28 and TRBJ2-1, with TRBD2 identical over 10 bases. The CDR3 runs to 17 residues. V was clipped by 6 bases and J by 3 bases; unmatched bases: 11. From germline, CDR1 is MDHEN and CDR2 SYDVKM. DNA of the CDR3: TGTGCCAGCAGCCAAATGGTGGGACTAGCGTTCTACAATGAGCAGTTCTTC. Amino acids: CASSQMVGLAFYNEQFF.

This rearrangement joins TRBV19 to TRBJ2-7, with TRBD1 matching 9 bases. The junction had 4 bases not matched to a gene; V was cut back by 9 bases and J by 4 bases. Germline V gene data show CDR1 as LNHDA and CDR2 as SQIVND (reference sequence). The CDR3 is made up of 12 amino acids. The CDR3: CASGTGFYEQYF. The CDR3 coding sequence is TGTGCCAGCGGGACAGGGTTTTACGAGCAGTACTTC.

The chain joins TRBV23-1 to TRBJ2-7; TRBD1 aligns across 9 bases. TRBV23-1 is treated as an ORF (open reading frame) with a function not yet certain. V was pared by 6 bases and J by 3 bases, with 0 bases of the junction left unmatched. This CDR3 region has 12 residues. The CDR3 loop reads CASRGQGYEQYF. In DNA, the CDR3 is TGCGCCAGCAGGGGACAGGGCTACGAGCAGTACTTC.

Only a few counts were recorded for this clone. The J gene is TRBJ1-1, the V gene TRBV7-9, with D unresolved. The CDR3 extends over 12 amino acids. Between the trimmed V and J ends, which lost 3 bases and 8 bases, there was a span of 10 bases. The germline V gene has CDR1 SEHNR and CDR2 FQNEAQ (reference sequence). Here the CDR3 DNA reads TGTGCCAGCAGCTTCATGCGGCACGAAGCTTTCTTT. The encoded protein is CASSFMRHEAFF. The whole variable domain, remainder taken from reference TRBV7-9 and TRBJ1-1, is DTGVSQNPRHKITKRGQNVTFRCDPISEHNRLYWYRQTLGQGPEFLTYFQNEAQLEKSRLLSDRFSAERPKGSFSTLEIQRTEQGDSAMYLCASSFMRHEAFFGQGTRLTVV.